This T cell receptor (beta chain) is drawn from a study of T-cell reconstitution after alpha-beta-depleted transplantation in children. Germline V lookup: CDR1 LGHNA, CDR2 YSLEER. CDR3 length: 17 residues. The ends were cut back, 0 bases at V and 6 bases at J, with 17 bases in the middle. TCRbeta library preparation incorporated unique molecular identifiers. TCRdb re-called the PCR reads through MiXCR, storing one row per CDR3 protein. In the table there are 70,000 to 95,000 distinct CDR3 sequences, roughly a sixth of which are singletons. Only a few counts were recorded for this clonotype. This rearrangement joins TRBV4-3 to TRBJ2-2; a possible D gene is TRBD1 (6 bases). Here the sequenced sample was PBMCs, mostly from graft donor cells, taken 180 days after TCRalphabeta/CD19-depleted stem cell transplant. The receptor was derived from a male patient between 2 and 15 years old who had a stem cell transplant for acute lymphoblastic leukemia, so the T cells may come from the graft donor. The CDR3 loop reads CASSQDLGGALPGELFF. For the CDR3, the DNA is TGCGCCAGCAGCCAAGATCTAGGGGGAGCCCTCCCCGGGGAGCTGTTTTTT.